The rows below give T cell receptor beta chains drawn from one sample of a study of T cells in pancreatic ductal adenocarcinoma. TCRdb's table, derived via immunoSEQ multiplex PCR, lists solely in-frame clones and lacks some. The sample has roughly 8,700 clones, nearly 90% seen once. Sequenced material: PBMCs. These receptors originate from a human donor with pancreatic ductal adenocarcinoma. Both conserved end residues are part of each CDR3. D genes are given only for firm matches. Not all rows give a size; the values are once, few, many and, for expanded clones, a class.

cdr3_aa cdr3_nt v_call clone_size j_call d_call
CASSWGPGTGGVGYGYTF TGTGCCAGCAGCTGGGGTCCCGGGACAGGGGGAGTCGGCTATGGCTACACCTTC TRBV7-2 - TRBJ1-2 TRBD1
CAWSSGHLLHEQYF TGTGCCTGGAGCTCGGGACACTTGCTCCACGAGCAGTACTTC TRBV30 once TRBJ2-7 -
CASTISGAQISYNEQFF TGTGCCAGTACCATCTCAGGGGCGCAGATCTCCTACAATGAGCAGTTCTTC TRBV19 - TRBJ2-1 -
CASSDNRDSKNIQYF TGTGCCAGCAGTGATAACCGGGACAGCAAAAACATTCAGTACTTC TRBV2 - TRBJ2-4 TRBD1
CASKLAGVQSYEQYF TGTGCCAGCAAACTAGCGGGAGTTCAATCCTACGAGCAGTACTTC TRBV7-2 - TRBJ2-7 TRBD2
CASSQLMGRGALHEQYF TGTGCCAGCAGCCAATTAATGGGGCGGGGGGCCCTCCACGAGCAGTACTTC TRBV4-2 few TRBJ2-7 TRBD2
CASSQDSPGTLGTGELFF TGCGCCAGCAGCCAAGATTCGCCCGGGACACTCGGGACCGGGGAGCTGTTTTTT TRBV4-3 - TRBJ2-2 -
CAISESGTGTGFDYGYTF TGTGCCATCAGTGAGTCGGGGACAGGGACGGGGTTTGACTATGGCTACACCTTC TRBV10-3 - TRBJ1-2 TRBD1
CASSQDSRRGYTF TGTGCCAGCAGTCAGGACAGCCGCCGGGGCTACACCTTC TRBV28 - TRBJ1-2 -
CASSLRQGNSPLHF TGTGCCAGCAGCTTGAGGCAGGGGAATTCACCCCTCCACTTT TRBV7-2 once TRBJ1-6 -
CASSLTGEGTDTQYF TGTGCCAGCAGCCTAACAGGGGAAGGCACAGATACGCAGTATTTT TRBV9 - TRBJ2-3 TRBD1
CAISDDLQGAITDTQYF TGTGCCATCAGTGACGATCTTCAGGGGGCGATCACAGATACGCAGTATTTT TRBV10-3 - TRBJ2-3 TRBD1
CASSFVLTGGSEAFF TGCGCCAGCAGCTTCGTTTTGACAGGGGGGTCTGAAGCTTTCTTT TRBV5-1 - TRBJ1-1 TRBD1